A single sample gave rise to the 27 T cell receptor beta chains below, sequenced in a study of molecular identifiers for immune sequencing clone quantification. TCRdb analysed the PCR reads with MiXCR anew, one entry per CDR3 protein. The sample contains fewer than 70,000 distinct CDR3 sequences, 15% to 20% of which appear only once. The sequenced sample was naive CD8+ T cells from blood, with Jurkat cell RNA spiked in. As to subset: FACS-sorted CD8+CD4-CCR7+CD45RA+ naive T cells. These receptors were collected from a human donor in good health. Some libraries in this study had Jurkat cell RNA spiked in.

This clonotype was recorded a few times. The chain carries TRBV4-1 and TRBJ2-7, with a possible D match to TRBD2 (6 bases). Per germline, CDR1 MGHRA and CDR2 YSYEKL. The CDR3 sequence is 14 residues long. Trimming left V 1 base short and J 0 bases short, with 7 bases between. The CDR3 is CASSQGSGSYEQYF. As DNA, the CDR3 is TGCGCCAGCAGCCAAGGTAGCGGCTCCTACGAGCAGTACTTC.

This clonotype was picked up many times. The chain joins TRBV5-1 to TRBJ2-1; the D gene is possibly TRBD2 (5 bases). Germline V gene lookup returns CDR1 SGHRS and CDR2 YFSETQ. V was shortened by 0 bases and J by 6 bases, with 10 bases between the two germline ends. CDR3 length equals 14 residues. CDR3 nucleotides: TGCGCCAGCAGCTTGGCGGGATCGGGCAATGAGCAGTTCTTC. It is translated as CASSLAGSGNEQFF.

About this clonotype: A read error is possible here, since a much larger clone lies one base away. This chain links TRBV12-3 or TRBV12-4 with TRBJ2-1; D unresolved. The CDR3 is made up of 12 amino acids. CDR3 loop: CASSLSFHWQSF. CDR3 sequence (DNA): TGTGCCAGCAGTTTAAGCTTCCACTGGCAGTCCTTC.

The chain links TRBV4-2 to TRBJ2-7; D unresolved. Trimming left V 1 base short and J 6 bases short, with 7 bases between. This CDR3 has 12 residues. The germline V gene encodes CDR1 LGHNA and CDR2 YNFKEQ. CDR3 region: CASSQATGEQYF. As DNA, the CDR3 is TGTGCCAGCAGCCAAGCTACGGGCGAGCAGTACTTC.

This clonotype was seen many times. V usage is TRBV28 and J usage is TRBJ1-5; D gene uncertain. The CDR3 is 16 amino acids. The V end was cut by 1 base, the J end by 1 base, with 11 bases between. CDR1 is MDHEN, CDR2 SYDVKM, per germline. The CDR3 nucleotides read TGTGCCAGCAGTTTATCCCAGTACCCAAGCAATCAGCCCCAGCATTTT. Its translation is CASSLSQYPSNQPQHF.

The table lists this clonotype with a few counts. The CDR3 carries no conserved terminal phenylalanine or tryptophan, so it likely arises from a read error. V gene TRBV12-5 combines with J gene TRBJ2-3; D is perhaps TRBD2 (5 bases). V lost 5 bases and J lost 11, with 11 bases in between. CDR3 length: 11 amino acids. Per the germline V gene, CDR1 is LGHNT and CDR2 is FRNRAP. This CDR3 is CASGLVGEQYL. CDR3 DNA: TGTGCTAGTGGTCTCGTCGGGGAGCAGTATCTT.

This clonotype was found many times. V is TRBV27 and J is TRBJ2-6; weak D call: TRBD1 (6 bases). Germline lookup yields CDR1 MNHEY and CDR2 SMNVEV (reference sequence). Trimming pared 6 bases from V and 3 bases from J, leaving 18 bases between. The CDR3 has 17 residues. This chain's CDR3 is CASSPYTGYHGANVLTF. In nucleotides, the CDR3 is TGTGCCAGCAGCCCATATACAGGGTACCATGGGGCCAACGTCCTGACTTTC. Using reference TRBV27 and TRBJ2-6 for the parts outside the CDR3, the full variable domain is EAQVTQNPRYLITVTGKKLTVTCSQNMNHEYMSWYRQDPGLGLRQIYYSMNVEVTDKGDVPEGYKVSRKEKRNFPLILESPSPNQTSLYFCASSPYTGYHGANVLTFGAGSRLTVL.

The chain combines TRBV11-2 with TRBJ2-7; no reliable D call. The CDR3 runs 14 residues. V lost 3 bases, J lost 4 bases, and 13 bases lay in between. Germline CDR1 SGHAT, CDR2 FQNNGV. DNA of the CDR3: TGTGCCAGCAGCTTGGGTTTATCGGGTTACGAGCAGTACTTC. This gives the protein CASSLGLSGYEQYF.

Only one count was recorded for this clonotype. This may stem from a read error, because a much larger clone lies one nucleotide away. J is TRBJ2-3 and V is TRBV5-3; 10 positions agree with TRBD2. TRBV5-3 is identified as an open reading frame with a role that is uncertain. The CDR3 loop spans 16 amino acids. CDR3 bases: TGTGCCAGCAGCTTGGTGAAGCGGGAGGGCACAGATGCGCAGTATTTT. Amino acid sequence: CASSLVKREGTDAQYF.

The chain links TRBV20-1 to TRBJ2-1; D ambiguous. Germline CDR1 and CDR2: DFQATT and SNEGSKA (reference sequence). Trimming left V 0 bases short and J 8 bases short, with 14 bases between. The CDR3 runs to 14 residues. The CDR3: CSARDRRVVDEQFF. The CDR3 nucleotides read TGCAGTGCTAGAGATCGGCGTGTGGTCGATGAGCAGTTCTTC.

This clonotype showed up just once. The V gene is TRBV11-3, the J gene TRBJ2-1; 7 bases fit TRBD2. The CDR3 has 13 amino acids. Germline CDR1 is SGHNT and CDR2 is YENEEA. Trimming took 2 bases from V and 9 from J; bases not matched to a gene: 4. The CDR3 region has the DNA TGTGCCAGCAGCTTAAAGGCGGGGGTTGAGCAGTTCTTC. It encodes CASSLKAGVEQFF.

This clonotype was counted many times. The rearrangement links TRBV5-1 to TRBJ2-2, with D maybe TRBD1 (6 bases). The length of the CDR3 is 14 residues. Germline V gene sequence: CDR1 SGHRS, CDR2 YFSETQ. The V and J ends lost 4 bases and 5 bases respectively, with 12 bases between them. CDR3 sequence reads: CASSPRGQTGELFF. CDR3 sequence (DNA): TGCGCCAGCAGCCCAAGGGGACAAACCGGGGAGCTGTTTTTT.

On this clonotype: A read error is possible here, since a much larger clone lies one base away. CDR3 amino acids: CASTPRDSQEAQYF. CDR3 DNA sequence: TGTGCCAGCACCCCACGGGACAGTCAAGAGGCCCAGTACTTC. The rearrangement links TRBV7-6 to TRBJ2-5; 7 bases map to TRBD1. This CDR3 has 14 amino acids. Looked up from germline, CDR1 is SGHVS and CDR2 is FNYEAQ.

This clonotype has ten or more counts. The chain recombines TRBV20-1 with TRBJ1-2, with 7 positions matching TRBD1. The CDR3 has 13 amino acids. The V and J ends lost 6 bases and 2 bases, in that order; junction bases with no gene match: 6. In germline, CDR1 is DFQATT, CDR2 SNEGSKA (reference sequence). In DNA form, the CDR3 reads TGCAGTGCGAAACGGACAGGCAACTATGGCTACACCTTC. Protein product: CSAKRTGNYGYTF.

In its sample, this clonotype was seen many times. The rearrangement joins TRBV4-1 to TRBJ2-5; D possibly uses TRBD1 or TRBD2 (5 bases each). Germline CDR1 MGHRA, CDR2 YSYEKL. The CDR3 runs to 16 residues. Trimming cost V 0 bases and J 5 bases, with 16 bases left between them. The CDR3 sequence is CASSQERGAEGETQYF. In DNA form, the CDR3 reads TGCGCCAGCAGCCAAGAGAGGGGCGCCGAAGGTGAGACCCAGTACTTC.

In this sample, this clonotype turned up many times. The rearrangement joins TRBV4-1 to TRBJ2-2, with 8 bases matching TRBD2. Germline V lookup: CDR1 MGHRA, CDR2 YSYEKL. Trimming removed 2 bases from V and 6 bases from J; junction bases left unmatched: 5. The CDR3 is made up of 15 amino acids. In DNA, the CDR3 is TGCGCCAGCAGCCAAAGAACGGGAGGGCCCGGGGAGCTGTTTTTT. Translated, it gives CASSQRTGGPGELFF.

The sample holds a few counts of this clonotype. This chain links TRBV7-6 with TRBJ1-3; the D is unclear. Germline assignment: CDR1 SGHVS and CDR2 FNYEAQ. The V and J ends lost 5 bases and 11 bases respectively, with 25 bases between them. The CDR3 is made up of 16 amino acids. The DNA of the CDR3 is TGTGCCAGCAGCCCCATGAAGGTGGGGTTAGGCAACGCCATATATTTT. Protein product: CASSPMKVGLGNAIYF.

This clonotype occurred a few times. CDR3 loop: CASSHRGGWYEQYF. The CDR3 nucleotides read TGTGCCAGCAGTCACCGGGGAGGGTGGTACGAGCAGTACTTC. The chain combines TRBV28 with TRBJ2-7; 7 bases line up with TRBD2. CDR1 is MDHEN, CDR2 SYDVKM, per germline. The CDR3 has 14 residues. J lost 4 bases, V lost 5 bases, and 8 bases had no gene match.

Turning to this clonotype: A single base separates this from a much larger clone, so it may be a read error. The DNA for the CDR3 is TGTGCCAGCAGCAAATGGGGGGGCTCTGGGACCAACGTCCTGACTTTC. The encoded protein is CASSKWGGSGTNVLTF. The chain uses TRBV7-8 and TRBJ2-6, with TRBD2 as a possible D gene (7 bases). Germline V CDR1 and CDR2: SGHVS, FQNEAQ. CDR3 length: 16 residues.

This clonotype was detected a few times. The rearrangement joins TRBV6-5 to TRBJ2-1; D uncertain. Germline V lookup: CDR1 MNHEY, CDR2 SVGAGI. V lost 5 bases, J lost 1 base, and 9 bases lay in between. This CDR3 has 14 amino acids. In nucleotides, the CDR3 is TGTGCCAGCAGTCCCGGTGGGTCCTACAATGAGCAGTTCTTC. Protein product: CASSPGGSYNEQFF.

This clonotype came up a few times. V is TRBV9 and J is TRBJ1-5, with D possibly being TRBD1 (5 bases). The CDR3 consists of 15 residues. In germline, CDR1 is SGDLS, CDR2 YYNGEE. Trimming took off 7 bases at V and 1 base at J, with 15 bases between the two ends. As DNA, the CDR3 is TGTGCCAGCGGCGCACACCGGGACAGCAATCAGCCCCAGCATTTT. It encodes CASGAHRDSNQPQHF.

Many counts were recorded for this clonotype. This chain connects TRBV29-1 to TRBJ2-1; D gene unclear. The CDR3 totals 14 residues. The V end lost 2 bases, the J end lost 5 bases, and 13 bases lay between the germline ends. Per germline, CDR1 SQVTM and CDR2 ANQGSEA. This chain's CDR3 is CSVERSRRDNEQFF. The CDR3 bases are TGCAGCGTTGAACGGTCTAGACGGGACAATGAGCAGTTCTTC.

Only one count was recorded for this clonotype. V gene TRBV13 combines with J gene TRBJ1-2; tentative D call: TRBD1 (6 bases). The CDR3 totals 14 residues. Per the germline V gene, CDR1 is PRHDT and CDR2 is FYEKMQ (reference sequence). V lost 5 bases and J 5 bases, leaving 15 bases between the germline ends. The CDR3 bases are TGTGCCAGCAGCCCGGGACACCAGCAATATGGCTACACCTTC. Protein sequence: CASSPGHQQYGYTF.

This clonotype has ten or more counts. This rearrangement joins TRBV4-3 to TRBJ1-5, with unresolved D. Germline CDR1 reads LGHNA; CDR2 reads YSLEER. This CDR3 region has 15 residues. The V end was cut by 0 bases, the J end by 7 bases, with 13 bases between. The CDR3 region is CASSQDIGPRQPQHF. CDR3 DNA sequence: TGCGCCAGCAGCCAAGATATCGGACCAAGGCAGCCCCAGCATTTT.

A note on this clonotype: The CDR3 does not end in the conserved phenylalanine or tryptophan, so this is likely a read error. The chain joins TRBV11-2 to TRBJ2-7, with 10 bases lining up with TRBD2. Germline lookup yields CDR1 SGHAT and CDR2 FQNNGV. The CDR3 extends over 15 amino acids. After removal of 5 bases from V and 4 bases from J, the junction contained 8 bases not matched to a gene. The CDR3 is CASSIESSGSYEQYL. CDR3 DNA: TGTGCCAGCAGCATCGAATCTAGCGGGAGTTACGAGCAGTACCTC.

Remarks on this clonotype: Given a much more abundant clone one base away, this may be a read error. Here the CDR3 reads CANSLAYSSPLHF. The CDR3 nucleotides are TGTGCCAACAGTTTAGCCTATAGTTCACCCCTCCACTTT. The chain carries TRBV27 and TRBJ1-6; the D is unclear. The CDR3 consists of 13 residues. Germline CDR1 and CDR2: MNHEY and SMNVEV (reference sequence).

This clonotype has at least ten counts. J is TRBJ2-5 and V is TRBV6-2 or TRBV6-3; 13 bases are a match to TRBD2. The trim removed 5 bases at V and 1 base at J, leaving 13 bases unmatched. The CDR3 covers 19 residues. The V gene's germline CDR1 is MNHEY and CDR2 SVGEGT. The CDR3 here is CASSAGLAGVWRGQETQYF. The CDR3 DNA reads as TGTGCCAGCAGTGCTGGACTAGCGGGAGTATGGAGGGGCCAAGAGACCCAGTACTTC.